The sample holds a few counts of the clone carrying this TCR beta chain. Its cognate antigen is unknown. Germline V lookup: CDR1 LNHDA, CDR2 SQIVND (reference sequence). This CDR3 is 14 amino acids long. V was clipped by 3 bases and J by 8 bases, with 14 bases between them. The sample comes from a study of regulatory T cells in long-lasting Graves disease. Study-level points and caveats: There were preferences for TRBV28, TRBJ1-2 and TRBJ2-5 in persistent disease.

As to time point: newly diagnosed GD, antithyroid drugs for less than 3 months. From RNA extracted from PBMCs, the TCR library was made. The patients included were those that came from an endocrinology department in Xi'an, China. Library construction for TCR beta used iRepertoire HTBI primers and Arm-PCR of CDR3 regions. TCRdb recomputed calls from the multiplex PCR reads with MiXCR, one row per CDR3 protein. The sample lists hundreds of thousands of distinct CDR3 sequences, approximately 16% occurring once. The same sample was also studied in work on T cells in Graves' hyperthyroidism and ophthalmopathy. That study adds: With a median lead of approximately 6 months before onset, the model predicted ophthalmopathy.

This receptor was taken from a woman aged 40 to 65 with Graves disease. Material: peripheral blood mononuclear cells (PBMCs), obtained at new diagnosis, from a patient treated with antithyroid drugs. The chain has TRBV19 and TRBJ2-1; D uncertain. CDR3 region: CASSISTPLDEQFF. CDR3 nucleotide sequence: TGTGCCAGTAGTATCAGCACTCCCTTGGATGAGCAGTTCTTC.